This record concerns one TCR beta chain sequence. The antigen it binds to is not known. The record has no base qualities; no much larger clone is one base away. Each collaborating institution followed its own protocols to collect whole blood in K2EDTA tubes. Collaborator samples were shipped for TCRbeta analysis as frozen whole blood, isolated PBMCs, or DNA extracted from either sample type. The immunoSEQ Assay, a bias-controlled multiplex PCR, was used to amplify TCRbeta CDR3 regions from genomic DNA. In the paper's pipeline: The number of nucleated cells in each sample was estimated from the amplification of reference gene primers within the assay. Sequence reads were collapsed and filtered to measure the absolute abundance of every unique TCRbeta CDR3 rearrangement. For each sample, productive Simpson clonality was calculated by taking the square root of Simpson's diversity index across productive rearrangements. TCRdb's version of the immuneACCESS table is confined to in-frame rearrangements and falls short of the full clone set. An unresolved V gene accounts for under half of the shortfall where checked; the remainder is of unknown origin. D and trimming were read from the DNA, whereas the V and J calls and clone size are those reported in that table. In all, the sample holds 110,000 to 150,000 clones, and about 86% of those were seen once. Together, the top ten hold about 8% of the sample.

Looking up the germline V gene yields CDR1 SGHTA and CDR2 FQGNSA. The CDR3 runs 16 amino acids, cysteine and phenylalanine included. Only the CDR3 part of the read is kept: 48 bases, read in frame from the first base. The germline V and J ends show losses of 0 bases and 3 bases respectively, and no gene match explains 7 bases of the junction. The sample comes from a study of blood T cell repertoires in COVID-19 (dated by TCRdb to 2018 to 2020). General notes on the study: Samples covering the acute and convalescent phases of COVID-19 were provided by collaborators in the United States, Italy and Spain. The material from the prospective study consisted of cDNA or gDNA derived from T cells, B-cell-depleted T cells, or PBMCs. Subjects who had been exposed to COVID-19, were actively infected with it, or had recovered from it provided the deeply sampled blood TCRbeta repertoires that made up the dataset. A freely available public database, intended as a resource for researchers studying the immune response to SARS-CoV-2, is where the repertoires were released. Samples were obtained from the ongoing ImmuneRACE study (first 160 participants) and from over a thousand subjects provided by 6 global collaborators. The sample metadata nearly always contained a de-identified subject ID, COVID-19 status, age in years and sex. Where available, HLA class I and class II types were taken from metadata supplied by the sample provider and were not determined by assay-based typing.

General study outcomes and caveats: The amount of clinical and demographic metadata varied by source and participant and was provided uncurated.

Input material: peripheral blood. This chain is built from TRBV7-2 and TRBJ2-7, with 8 junctional bases fitting TRBD1. The clonotype originates from a woman aged 60-75 years with acute or convalescent COVID-19. This receptor carries the CDR3 CASSLAGQGLLYEQYF. The nucleotide sequence reads as follows: TGTGCCAGCAGCTTAGCCGGACAGGGACTCCTCTACGAGCAGTACTTC.